This is a list of T cell receptor beta chains from one sample in a study of blood T cell repertoires in COVID-19. The protocol was immunoSEQ multiplex PCR, while the TCRdb copy is restricted to in-frame clones and leaves out a portion. The profile covers roughly 140,000 clones, with 84% appearing a single time and about 7% taken by the ten largest. The sequencing input was peripheral blood. These receptors were collected from a human donor in a cohort sampled during active COVID-19. Each CDR3 is given with its conserved first and last residue. Each record gives: clone size, D gene, J gene, CDR3 length, V gene, CDR3 DNA, CDR3 protein. D genes are given only for firm matches. Size is stated for part of the rows, as once, few or many counts, or as a class when the clone is expanded.

>-|-|TRBJ2-1|15|TRBV7-9
TGTGCCAGCAGCTTAAGAGGTAGCGCCGTCAATGAGCAGTTCTTC
CASSLRGSAVNEQFF
>-|TRBD1|TRBJ1-6|18|TRBV27
TGTGCCAGCAGTTTACAGGGACAGGGGTCCTCCTATAATTCACCCCTCCACTTT
CASSLQGQGSSYNSPLHF
>many|-|TRBJ2-7|13|TRBV15
TGTGCCACCAGCAGAGAACCGGGGTACGAGCAGTACTTC
CATSREPGYEQYF
>-|TRBD1|TRBJ1-1|16|TRBV11-3
TGTGCCAGCAGCTTAGCCCTGACAGGGGCCACCGATGAAGCTTTCTTT
CASSLALTGATDEAFF
>-|TRBD1|TRBJ1-2|16|TRBV10-3
TGTGCCATCAGTGAGCCGACTCATACAGGGGACGATGGCTACACCTTC
CAISEPTHTGDDGYTF
>-|-|TRBJ1-2|13|TRBV5-1
TGCGCCAGCAGCTTGTACACTAACTATGGCTACACCTTC
CASSLYTNYGYTF
>-|-|TRBJ1-3|14|TRBV6-5
TGTGCCAGCAGAACAGGGACCTCTGGAAACACCATATATTTT
CASRTGTSGNTIYF
>-|TRBD1|TRBJ1-4|18|TRBV2
TGTGCCAGCAGTGACTTAACAGGGGGAAGGGGGACTAATGAAAAACTGTTTTTT
CASSDLTGGRGTNEKLFF
>-|TRBD1|TRBJ1-2|13|TRBV11-3
TGTGCCAGCAGCTCCGGACAGGGAGAAGGCTACACCTTC
CASSSGQGEGYTF
>-|TRBD1|TRBJ1-2|13|TRBV4-2
TGTGCCAGCAGGCCTCGACAGGGTACCGGCTACACCTTC
CASRPRQGTGYTF
>-|-|TRBJ1-2|15|TRBV6-4
TGTGCCAGCAGGGTAATGGACACCGATAACTATGGCTACACCTTC
CASRVMDTDNYGYTF
>-|TRBD1|TRBJ2-6|19|TRBV4-2
TGTGCCAGCAGCCAAGAGCACAGGGGTTCATTTTCTGGGGCCAACGTCCTGACTTTC
CASSQEHRGSFSGANVLTF
>-|TRBD1|TRBJ1-1|14|TRBV25-1
TGTGCCAGCAGGGGGACAGGGTACTTCACTGAAGCTTTCTTT
CASRGTGYFTEAFF
>once|-|TRBJ1-1|14|TRBV9
TGTGCCAGCAGCGTAGCACCGGGGGACACTGAAGCTTTCTTT
CASSVAPGDTEAFF
>-|TRBD1|TRBJ1-2|16|TRBV10-3
TGTGCCATCAGTGTTTCTTCGGACAGGGCTAACTATGGCTACACCTTC
CAISVSSDRANYGYTF
>many|-|TRBJ1-2|13|TRBV9
TGTGCCAGCAGCGCGGACAGTAACTATGGCTACACCTTC
CASSADSNYGYTF
>-|-|TRBJ2-7|14|TRBV4-3
TGCGCCAGCAGCCAAACAACAGGATCCTACGAGCAGTACTTC
CASSQTTGSYEQYF
>-|-|TRBJ2-5|12|TRBV5-5
TGTGCCAGCAGCCCGGACATTGGGACCCAGTACTTC
CASSPDIGTQYF
>-|-|TRBJ2-5|13|TRBV19
TGTGCCAGTAGTATCGGTCGTCGGGAGACCCAGTACTTC
CASSIGRRETQYF
>-|-|TRBJ1-2|13|TRBV9
TGTGCCAGCAGCGCACAGGCGAACTATGGCTACACCTTC
CASSAQANYGYTF
>-|-|TRBJ2-3|18|TRBV9
TGTGCCAGCAGCGTAGTAGGCGGGGCTAGCCGTAGCACAGATACGCAGTATTTT
CASSVVGGASRSTDTQYF
>-|-|TRBJ2-1|13|TRBV6-4
TGTGCCAGCAGTGACTCCTTGACAGATGAGCAGTTCTTC
CASSDSLTDEQFF
>-|TRBD1|TRBJ2-6|16|TRBV9
TGTGCCAGCAGCCAATTGACAGGGGCTGGGGCCAACGTCCTGACTTTC
CASSQLTGAGANVLTF
>few|-|TRBJ1-2|14|TRBV19
TGTGCCAGTAGTATTAAGGGCCAGGGCTATGGCTACACCTTC
CASSIKGQGYGYTF